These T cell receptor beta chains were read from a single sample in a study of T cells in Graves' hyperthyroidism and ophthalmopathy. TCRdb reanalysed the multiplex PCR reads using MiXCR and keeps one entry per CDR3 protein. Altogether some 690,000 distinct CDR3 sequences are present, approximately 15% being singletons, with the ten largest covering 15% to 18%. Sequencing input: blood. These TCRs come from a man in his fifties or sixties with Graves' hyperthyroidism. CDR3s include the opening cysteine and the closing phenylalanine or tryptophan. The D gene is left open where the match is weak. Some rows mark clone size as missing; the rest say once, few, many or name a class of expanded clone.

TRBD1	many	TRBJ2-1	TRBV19	TGTGCCAGTAGTATAGGCTCTTGGGACAGGGGAGGCAATGAGCAGTTCTTC	CASSIGSWDRGGNEQFF
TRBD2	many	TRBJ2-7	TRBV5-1	TGCGCCAGCAGCCAAGGGACTAGCGGGAGTGGCGAGCAGTACTTC	CASSQGTSGSGEQYF
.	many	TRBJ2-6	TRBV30	TGTGCCTGGACGGTTACTGGGGCCAACGTCCTGACTTTC	CAWTVTGANVLTF
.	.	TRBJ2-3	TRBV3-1	TGTGCCATCAGCCAAGGTTGGGGTCCCACAGATACGCAGTATTTT	CAISQGWGPTDTQYF
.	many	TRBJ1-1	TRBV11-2	TGTGCCAGCAGCTTAGATCGGGCAGTGAACACTGAAGCTTTCTTT	CASSLDRAVNTEAFF
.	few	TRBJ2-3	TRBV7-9	TGTGCCAGCAGCTTAGCTGTGGGCATCTTTTCCACAGATACGCAGTATTTT	CASSLAVGIFSTDTQYF
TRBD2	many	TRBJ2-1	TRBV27	TGTGCCAGCAGCTCTGGGACTAGCGGGAGCGATGAGCAGTTCTTC	CASSSGTSGSDEQFF
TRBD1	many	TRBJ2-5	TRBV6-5	TGTGCCAGCAGTTACTCAGCAGGGGGCGGCGAGACCCAGTACTTC	CASSYSAGGGETQYF
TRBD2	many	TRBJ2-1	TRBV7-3	TGTGCCAGCAGCTTAATGGGGTCGGCTAGCGGGAGGCTTGAGCAGTTCTTC	CASSLMGSASGRLEQFF
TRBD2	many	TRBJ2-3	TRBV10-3	TGTGCCATCAGTCTAGCGGGAGGGCCGGGAGATACGCAGTATTTT	CAISLAGGPGDTQYF
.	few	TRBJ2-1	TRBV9	TGTGCCAGCAGCGTAGCCGGACTTAACTACAATGAGCAGTTCTTC	CASSVAGLNYNEQFF
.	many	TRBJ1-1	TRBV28	TGTGCCAGCAGCTCCCAGGGGCAGGTGAACACTGAAGCTTTCTTT	CASSSQGQVNTEAFF
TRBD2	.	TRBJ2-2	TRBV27	TGTGCCAGCAGTTCCCCACATACTAGCGCGAACACCGGGGAGCTGTTTTTT	CASSSPHTSANTGELFF
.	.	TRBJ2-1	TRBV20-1	TGCAGTGCTTCCAATCAGGGAGATCCCTACAATGAGCAGTTCTTC	CSASNQGDPYNEQFF
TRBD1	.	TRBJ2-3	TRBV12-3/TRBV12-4	TGTGCCAGCAGACCCGGCCGGGACAGGGGGCGAACAGATACGCAGTATTTT	CASRPGRDRGRTDTQYF
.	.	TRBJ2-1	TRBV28	TGTGCCAGCAGTTTAGGGCGGGTTCTCTTC	CASSLGRVLF